This passage covers 4 T cell receptor beta chains from one sample sequenced in a study of beta chain features in type 1 diabetes (dated by TCRdb to the late 2010s). The protocol used for the library was the immunoSEQ multiplex PCR assay. All of the isolated RNA was reverse transcribed with the High Capacity cDNA Reverse Transcription Kit, so expressed TCRB transcripts were sequenced. Here the immuneACCESS table is served through TCRdb, limited to in-frame sequences with V and J called. Missing clones are a known gap in these copies; in checked studies unresolved V genes cover under half, and the rest lacks a known reason. The sample table shows 500,000 to 800,000 clones, and 9.5% to 15% are seen once. Around 0.12% of the sample rests with the top ten. Study-level results and caveats: In all four CD4+ subsets, TCRB CDR3 length was moderately but significantly shorter in type 1 diabetes patients.

Their recognized antigens are unknown. Sequenced: naive CD4+ T cells from blood. The cell subset or site label of this sample denotes: true naive CD4+ T cells. These receptors originate from a man aged 30-40 years with type 1 diabetes.

This clone occurred once. This chain uses TRBV27 with TRBJ2-7; the D gene could be TRBD1 or TRBD2 (6 bases each). Trimming cost V 5 bases and J 4 bases, with 21 bases left between them. Germline V gives CDR1 MNHEY, CDR2 SMNVEV (reference sequence). This CDR3 has 16 residues. The CDR3 DNA sequence: TGTGCCAGCAGTCCGGATTGGGGGCAGGGAGGATACGAGCAGTACTTC. As protein: CASSPDWGQGGYEQYF.

The sample holds a few counts of this clone. Other DNA sequences in this specimen translate into the identical CDR3. The chain employs TRBV6-5 and TRBJ1-5; 7 nucleotides agree with TRBD1. Germline CDR1 and CDR2: MNHEY and SVGAGI. The CDR3 spans 14 residues. The junction had 1 base not matched to a gene; V was cut back by 4 bases and J by 1 base. The DNA for the CDR3 is TGTGCCAGCAGTTTGGGACAGAGCAATCAGCCCCAGCATTTT. Encoded protein: CASSLGQSNQPQHF.

The gene calls are TRBV12-5 and TRBJ2-7; a weak D match, TRBD1 (5 bases). CDR1 and CDR2 from the germline V gene are LGHNT and FRNRAP. V was cut by 5 bases and J by 3 bases, with 8 bases left in between. The CDR3 contains 12 residues. CDR3 DNA: TGTGCTAGTGGTCTCGACAGCTACGAGCAGTACTTC. Amino acid sequence: CASGLDSYEQYF.

There are a few counts of this clone. This sequence joins TRBV29-1 and TRBJ1-1; 11 bases match TRBD1. The trim removed 6 bases at V and 0 bases at J, leaving 9 bases unmatched. The germline gives CDR1 SQVTM, CDR2 ANQGSEA. The CDR3 spans 16 residues. CDR3 amino acids: CSVGQGVTPMNTEAFF. The CDR3 region has the DNA TGCAGCGTGGGACAGGGGGTTACTCCCATGAACACTGAAGCTTTCTTT.